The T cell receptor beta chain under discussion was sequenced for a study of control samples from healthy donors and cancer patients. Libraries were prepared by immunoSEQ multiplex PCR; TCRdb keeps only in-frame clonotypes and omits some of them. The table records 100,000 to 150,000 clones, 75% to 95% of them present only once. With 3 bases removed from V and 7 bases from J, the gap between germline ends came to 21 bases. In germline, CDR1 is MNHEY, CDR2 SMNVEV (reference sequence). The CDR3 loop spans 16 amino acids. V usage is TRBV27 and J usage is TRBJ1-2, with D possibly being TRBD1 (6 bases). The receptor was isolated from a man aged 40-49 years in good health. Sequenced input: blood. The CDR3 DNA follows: TGTGCCAGCAGTTTTAGGGGGGTACAGAACCAGGGTGGCTACACCTTC. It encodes CASSFRGVQNQGGYTF.